One sample yielded the 24 T cell receptor beta chains listed below, sequenced in a study of blood T cell repertoires in COVID-19. Sequencing used immunoSEQ multiplex PCR; TCRdb keeps in-frame clones, though not all of them. This repertoire shows approximately 500,000 clones, roughly nine tenths found once; its top ten account for roughly 0.84%. Sequencing was performed on peripheral blood. The receptors stem from a man between 18 and 29 years old with COVID-19, enrolled during active disease.

This sequence joins TRBV6-5 and TRBJ1-2, with TRBD1 matching over 9 bases. Trimming at V came to 6 bases and at J to 4 bases, leaving 6 bases not matched to a gene. Germline V gives CDR1 MNHEY, CDR2 SVGAGI. The CDR3 has 14 amino acids. CDR3 in DNA: TGTGCCAGCAGGTCAATGACAGGGGGCTATGGCTACACCTTC. It yields the protein CASRSMTGGYGYTF.

The chain combines TRBV29-1 with TRBJ2-5; the match to TRBD1 covers 7 bases. The CDR3 has 13 residues. The germline gives CDR1 SQVTM, CDR2 ANQGSEA. V gave up 4 bases and J gave up 10 bases; unmatched junction bases: 12. The CDR3 reads CSVVRTGAQRQYF. DNA for the CDR3: TGCAGCGTTGTCAGGACAGGAGCCCAGCGCCAGTACTTC.

The chain recombines TRBV27 with TRBJ1-4; TRBD1 is a possible D gene (6 bases). V was cut by 8 bases and J by 2 bases, with 15 bases left in between. CDR1 MNHEY and CDR2 SMNVEV come from the germline V gene (reference sequence). The CDR3 runs to 15 residues. This CDR3 is CASRTGSSTNEKLFF. The CDR3 DNA sequence: TGTGCCAGCCGCACAGGGAGTTCCACTAATGAAAAACTGTTTTTT.

This clone has only one observation. In nucleotides, the CDR3 is TGTGCCAGCAGGGAACCGGGACTTTACAATGAGCAGTTCTTC. It yields the protein CASREPGLYNEQFF. V is TRBV6-6 and J is TRBJ2-1, with TRBD2 as a possible D gene (6 bases). Trimming took 6 bases from V and 4 from J, leaving 13 bases between them. This CDR3 comprises 14 residues. CDR1 and CDR2 from the germline V gene are MNHNY and SVGAGI (reference sequence).

V and J are TRBV6-5 and TRBJ2-1; unclear D gene. The CDR3 loop spans 11 amino acids. Trimming removed 6 bases at V and 7 bases at J, with 7 bases between. Per germline, CDR1 MNHEY and CDR2 SVGAGI. Here the CDR3 reads CASRGENEQFF. CDR3 in DNA: TGTGCCAGCAGGGGCGAAAATGAGCAGTTCTTC.

This clone was seen a single time. The chain combines TRBV9 with TRBJ2-7; 11 bases match TRBD2. This CDR3 is built from 16 residues. Germline-derived CDR1 and CDR2 are SGDLS and YYNGEE. V was clipped by 4 bases and J by 2 bases; unmatched bases: 8. This chain's CDR3 is CASSRSGTSGTYEQYF. CDR3 sequence (DNA): TGTGCCAGCAGCCGATCCGGGACTAGCGGAACCTACGAGCAGTACTTC.

V usage is TRBV11-2 and J usage is TRBJ2-2; D gene ambiguous. Germline-derived CDR1 and CDR2 are SGHAT and FQNNGV. The CDR3 sequence is 13 residues long. V was trimmed by 5 bases and J by 4 bases, leaving 8 bases between them. The DNA of the CDR3 is TGTGCCAGCAGCCCCCTCCTCACCGGGGAGCTGTTTTTT. Its translation: CASSPLLTGELFF.

V usage is TRBV11-2 and J usage is TRBJ2-5; the D gene is possibly TRBD1 (5 bases). Germline loops: CDR1 SGHAT, CDR2 FQNNGV. The V end was cut by 0 bases, the J end by 5 bases, with 13 bases between. The CDR3 is made up of 15 amino acids. The chain's CDR3 is CASSLENQGRETQYF. In DNA form, the CDR3 reads TGTGCCAGCAGCTTAGAGAACCAGGGTCGGGAGACCCAGTACTTC.

This chain links TRBV27 with TRBJ2-1; no reliable D call. The CDR3 length is 16 residues. Germline V gene lookup returns CDR1 MNHEY and CDR2 SMNVEV (reference sequence). Trimming cost V 4 bases and J 4 bases, with 17 bases left between them. CDR3 DNA sequence: TGTGCCAGCAGTTCCGAGACACAGAACGTATACAATGAGCAGTTCTTC. Its translation is CASSSETQNVYNEQFF.

The chain recombines TRBV19 with TRBJ2-7; D is unclear. V lost 0 bases and J lost 0, with 6 bases in between. The CDR3 runs 14 residues. Per the germline V gene, CDR1 is LNHDA and CDR2 is SQIVND (reference sequence). CDR3 amino acids: CASSIESSSYEQYF. The CDR3 nucleotides read TGTGCCAGTAGTATAGAAAGTAGCTCCTACGAGCAGTACTTC.

This chain uses TRBV28 with TRBJ2-3; D perhaps matches TRBD1 (5 bases). Germline-derived CDR1 and CDR2 are MDHEN and SYDVKM. The CDR3 runs 18 residues. Trimming pared 2 bases from V and 2 bases from J, leaving 20 bases between. Written as DNA, the CDR3 is TGTGCCAGCAGTTTAAGGCCCTTAAGAGGCAGGGCCACAGATACGCAGTATTTT. This codes for CASSLRPLRGRATDTQYF. The variable domain in full, completed from reference TRBV28 and TRBJ2-3, reads DVKVTQSSRYLVKRTGEKVFLECVQDMDHENMFWYRQDPGLGLRLIYFSYDVKMKEKGDIPEGYSVSREKKERFSLILESASTNQTSMYLCASSLRPLRGRATDTQYFGPGTRLTVL.

This chain connects TRBV2 to TRBJ2-4; maybe TRBD1 (6 bases). V was cut by 6 bases and J by 4 bases, with 13 bases left in between. The CDR3 has 14 amino acids. Germline lookup yields CDR1 SNHLY and CDR2 FYNNEI. CDR3 sequence reads: CASSLTGLKNIQYF. Written as DNA, the CDR3 is TGTGCCAGCAGCCTAACAGGGTTAAAAAACATTCAGTACTTC.

V is TRBV27 and J is TRBJ1-1; D may be TRBD1 (6 bases). Trimming took off 4 bases at V and 5 bases at J, with 20 bases between the two ends. Germline CDR1 and CDR2: MNHEY and SMNVEV (reference sequence). The CDR3 sequence is 16 residues long. DNA for the CDR3: TGTGCCAGCAGTTCCAGGGGCGGGGGGGGTTGGACTGAAGCTTTCTTT. Protein product: CASSSRGGGGWTEAFF.

The V gene is TRBV30, the J gene TRBJ1-2; no definite D call. CDR1 GTSNPN and CDR2 SVGIG come from the germline V gene (reference sequence). The CDR3 has 13 amino acids. V lost 2 bases, J lost 4 bases, and 11 bases lay in between. CDR3: CAWSSPVLYGYTF. CDR3 in DNA: TGTGCCTGGAGTTCTCCGGTCCTCTATGGCTACACCTTC.

V gene TRBV2 combines with J gene TRBJ2-3, with 11 bases aligning to TRBD2. The CDR3 runs to 16 residues. The trim removed 6 bases at V and 5 bases at J, leaving 10 bases unmatched. Germline CDR1 SNHLY, CDR2 FYNNEI. The CDR3 DNA follows: TGTGCCAGCAGCCGCGTAGCGGGAGGGTCCGTAGATACGCAGTATTTT. This encodes CASSRVAGGSVDTQYF.

The chain is built from TRBV5-1 and TRBJ2-5; TRBD2 agrees at 10 bases. Germline V CDR1 and CDR2: SGHRS, YFSETQ. Losses at the gene ends were 4 bases for V and 0 bases for J; bases not matched to a gene: 9. The CDR3 length is 17 residues. CDR3 amino acids: CASSLLGLAEYQETQYF. As DNA, the CDR3 is TGCGCCAGCAGCCTACTAGGACTAGCGGAGTACCAAGAGACCCAGTACTTC.

This chain joins TRBV5-8 and TRBJ2-3, with D perhaps matching TRBD2 (6 bases). V lost 3 bases and J 3 bases, leaving 17 bases between the germline ends. This CDR3 comprises 16 residues. Germline V lookup: CDR1 SGHTS, CDR2 YDEGEE. The CDR3 spells CASSSPGTRETDTQYF. CDR3 nucleotide sequence: TGTGCCAGCAGCTCACCAGGGACTCGCGAGACAGATACGCAGTATTTT.

This clone has only one observation. The gene calls are TRBV5-1 and TRBJ2-3; unclear D gene. The CDR3 is 15 residues long. The germline V and J ends were trimmed by 0 bases and 2 bases, with 10 bases remaining between them. Germline V gene sequence: CDR1 SGHRS, CDR2 YFSETQ. CDR3 loop: CASSLARQSTDTQYF. The DNA for the CDR3 is TGCGCCAGCAGCTTGGCCCGCCAGTCCACAGATACGCAGTATTTT.

The rearrangement uses TRBV18 and TRBJ2-7; a weak D match, TRBD1 (5 bases). There are 15 residues in the CDR3. V dropped 4 bases and J dropped 0 bases, with 13 bases sitting between them. Looked up from germline, CDR1 is KGHSH and CDR2 is LQKENI. CDR3 loop: CASSLHTGVSYEQYF. Written as DNA, the CDR3 is TGTGCCAGCTCACTCCACACAGGAGTCTCCTACGAGCAGTACTTC.

The V gene is TRBV3-1 (or the pseudogene TRBV3-2), the J gene TRBJ2-1; TRBD1 matches 8 bases. From germline, CDR1 is LGHDT and CDR2 YNNKEL (reference sequence). The CDR3 consists of 17 residues. With 1 base clipped from V and 4 bases from J, the junction kept 9 bases outside the gene matches. The CDR3 DNA reads as TGTGCCAGCAGCCAAGCCCTAGGGGACAGGTTTTACAATGAGCAGTTCTTC. Translated: CASSQALGDRFYNEQFF.

V gene TRBV7-2 combines with J gene TRBJ1-2; D unclear. Looked up from germline, CDR1 is SGHTA and CDR2 is FQGNSA. CDR3 size: 13 residues. The germline V and J ends were trimmed by 2 bases and 5 bases, with 9 bases remaining between them. In DNA form, the CDR3 reads TGTGCCAGCAGCTTAAAGTTAGTATATGGCTACACCTTC. Its translation is CASSLKLVYGYTF.

The rearrangement links TRBV2 to TRBJ1-1; 7 nucleotides agree with TRBD1. The CDR3 contains 17 residues. From germline, CDR1 is SNHLY and CDR2 FYNNEI. V was pared by 2 bases and J by 0 bases, with 9 bases of the junction left unmatched. CDR3 DNA: TGTGCCAGCAGTGAAACGACAGGGCCATTCATGAACACTGAAGCTTTCTTT. Amino acids: CASSETTGPFMNTEAFF.

The chain links TRBV7-2 to TRBJ2-1; 10 bases match TRBD2. The CDR3 is 17 amino acids. V was pared by 3 bases and J by 9 bases, with 14 bases of the junction left unmatched. Germline V gene data show CDR1 as SGHTA and CDR2 as FQGNSA. CDR3 amino acids: CASSFIRTSGVLGEQFF. The CDR3 DNA reads as TGTGCCAGCAGCTTCATTCGTACTAGCGGGGTACTCGGTGAGCAGTTCTTC.

The chain joins TRBV9 to TRBJ1-1; possibly TRBD1 for D (5 bases). The CDR3 length is 15 residues. Trimming removed 2 bases at V and 0 bases at J, with 11 bases between. CDR1 SGDLS and CDR2 YYNGEE come from the germline V gene. In DNA form, the CDR3 reads TGTGCCAGCAGCGTTGACAGCCACCTGAACACTGAAGCTTTCTTT. Translating gives CASSVDSHLNTEAFF.